One and the same sample provided the 9 T cell receptor beta chains below, sequenced in a study of patients and donors after allogeneic stem cell transplantation. One entry per CDR3 protein results from TCRdb running MiXCR on the RT-PCR reads. Altogether 400,000 to 450,000 distinct CDR3 sequences are present, more than 15% being singletons, with the ten largest covering roughly 7%. Source material: blood, either unsorted or a sorted T cell fraction (not recorded which). The receptors come from a human donor who was either an allogeneic HSCT recipient or a stem cell or donor lymphocyte infusion donor (not recorded which). It is not recorded whose cells these are; they may come from a transplant donor.

The chain combines TRBV6-1 with TRBJ2-3, with TRBD2 matching 13 bases. The CDR3 is 19 residues long. The trim removed 5 bases at V and 1 base at J, leaving 12 bases unmatched. Germline CDR1 is MNHNS and CDR2 is SASEGT. CDR3 DNA: TGTGCCAGCAGTAGACTAGCGGGAGGCCTACATCAAGGCACAGATACGCAGTATTTT. Residues: CASSRLAGGLHQGTDTQYF.

The rearrangement joins TRBV19 to TRBJ2-5; 10 nucleotides match TRBD2. Germline loops: CDR1 LNHDA, CDR2 SQIVND (reference sequence). This CDR3 contains 16 residues. The V gene end was trimmed by 9 bases and the J gene end by 2 bases; junction bases not matched to a gene: 12. CDR3 amino acids: CASSGLAGVSQETQYF. CDR3 in DNA: TGTGCCAGCAGCGGGCTAGCGGGAGTGTCTCAAGAGACCCAGTACTTC. The entire variable domain, with the rest obtained from reference TRBV19 and TRBJ2-5, is as follows: DGGITQSPKYLFRKEGQNVTLSCEQNLNHDAMYWYRQDPGQGLRLIYYSQIVNDFQKGDIAEGYSVSREKKESFPLTVTSAQKNPTAFYLCASSGLAGVSQETQYFGPGTRLLVL.

This clonotype was counted a single time. This sequence joins TRBV7-9 and TRBJ2-3; the D gene is possibly TRBD2 (6 bases). Germline V gene lookup returns CDR1 SEHNR and CDR2 FQNEAQ (reference sequence). The CDR3 is 14 residues long. Trimming cost V 4 bases and J 4 bases, with 12 bases left between them. DNA of the CDR3: TGTGCCAGCAGCTCCCGGCTAGCGCCAGATACGCAGTATTTT. It codes for CASSSRLAPDTQYF.

The sample holds a few counts of this clonotype. The chain employs TRBV25-1 and TRBJ2-1, with 12 bases lining up with TRBD2. CDR1 MGHDK and CDR2 SYGVNS come from the germline V gene. J gave up 5 bases and V 5 bases, and 1 base lay outside the gene matches. The CDR3 covers 14 residues. The CDR3 DNA reads TGTGCCAGCAGTCGGACTAGCGGGAACAATGAGCAGTTCTTC. It encodes CASSRTSGNNEQFF.

As concerns this clonotype: This may stem from a read error, because a much larger clone lies one nucleotide away. The genes are TRBV5-6 and TRBJ2-2; no reliable D call. V was shortened by 5 bases and J by 1 base, with 6 bases between the two germline ends. Germline V gene data show CDR1 as SGHDT and CDR2 as YYEEEE. The CDR3 runs 13 residues. CDR3 sequence: CASSLWNTGELFF. Here the CDR3 DNA reads TGTGCCAGCAGTTTATGGAACACCGGGGAGCTGTTTTTT.

V usage is TRBV10-3 and J usage is TRBJ1-2; D gene unclear. The CDR3 has 13 residues. Germline assignment: CDR1 ENHRY and CDR2 SYGVKD. Trimming took 7 bases from V and 1 from J, leaving 10 bases between them. The CDR3 region has the DNA TGTGCCATCACGTCCACTATTAACTATGGCTACACCTTC. Its translation is CAITSTINYGYTF.

This clonotype was observed at least ten times. The chain links TRBV5-1 to TRBJ1-3; TRBD1 might be the D (5 bases). CDR3 size: 13 residues. Germline V lookup: CDR1 SGHRS, CDR2 YFSETQ. The V end was cut by 4 bases, the J end by 1 base, with 6 bases between. CDR3: CASSGGSGNTIYF. For the CDR3, the DNA is TGCGCCAGCAGCGGGGGGTCTGGAAACACCATATATTTT.

In its sample, this clonotype was seen a few times. The chain employs TRBV7-6 and TRBJ1-1; D perhaps matches TRBD1 (5 bases). The CDR3 covers 13 residues. Germline loops: CDR1 SGHVS, CDR2 FNYEAQ. Trimming pared 8 bases from V and 3 bases from J, leaving 13 bases between. CDR3 sequence reads: CASRGLGDTEAFF. CDR3 DNA: TGTGCCAGCCGGGGGTTAGGGGACACTGAAGCTTTCTTT.

This clonotype was observed a handful of times. V usage is TRBV6-1 and J usage is TRBJ2-3; tentatively, D is TRBD1 or TRBD2 (6 bases each). CDR1 and CDR2 (germline): MNHNS, SASEGT. V lost 11 bases and J lost 1, with 16 bases in between. The CDR3 spans 14 residues. CDR3 in amino acids: CALRGGGRTDTQYF. In DNA, the CDR3 is TGTGCCCTCCGAGGGGGAGGCCGCACAGATACGCAGTATTTT.